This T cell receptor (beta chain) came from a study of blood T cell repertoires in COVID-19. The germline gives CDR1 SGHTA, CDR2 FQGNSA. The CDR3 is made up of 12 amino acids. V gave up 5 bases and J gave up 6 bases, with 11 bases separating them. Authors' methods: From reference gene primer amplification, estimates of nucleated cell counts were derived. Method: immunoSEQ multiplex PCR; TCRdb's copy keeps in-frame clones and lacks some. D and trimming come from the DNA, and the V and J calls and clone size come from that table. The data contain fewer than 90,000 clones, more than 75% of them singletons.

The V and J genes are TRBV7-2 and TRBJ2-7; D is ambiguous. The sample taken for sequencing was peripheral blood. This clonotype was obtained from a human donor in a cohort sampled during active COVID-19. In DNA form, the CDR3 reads TGTGCCAGCAGCCGTATTGGGCGCGAGCAGTACGTC. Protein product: CASSRIGREQYV.